Described below is a single TCR beta chain sequence and its context. Its matching antigen is unknown. These data come from a study of CD8 T cells in ankylosing spondylitis. TCRdb fed the 5' RACE reads into MiXCR, producing one record per CDR3 protein. The sample has fewer than 500,000 distinct CDR3 sequences, 25% to 30% seen once. Study findings and constraints: Characteristic of ankylosing spondylitis blood, it appeared, was a TCR beta motif comprising several highly homologous variants.

V was trimmed by 2 bases and J by 4 bases, leaving 8 bases between them. In germline, CDR1 is LGHNA, CDR2 YNFKEQ. The CDR3 extends over 13 amino acids. This chain links TRBV4-2 with TRBJ1-1; D uncertain. The origin of this receptor is a male donor with ankylosing spondylitis. Sequencing input: blood, either unsorted or a sorted T cell fraction (not recorded which). The CDR3 here is CASSQISSTEAFF. The CDR3 region has the DNA TGTGCCAGCAGCCAAATATCGAGCACTGAAGCTTTCTTT.